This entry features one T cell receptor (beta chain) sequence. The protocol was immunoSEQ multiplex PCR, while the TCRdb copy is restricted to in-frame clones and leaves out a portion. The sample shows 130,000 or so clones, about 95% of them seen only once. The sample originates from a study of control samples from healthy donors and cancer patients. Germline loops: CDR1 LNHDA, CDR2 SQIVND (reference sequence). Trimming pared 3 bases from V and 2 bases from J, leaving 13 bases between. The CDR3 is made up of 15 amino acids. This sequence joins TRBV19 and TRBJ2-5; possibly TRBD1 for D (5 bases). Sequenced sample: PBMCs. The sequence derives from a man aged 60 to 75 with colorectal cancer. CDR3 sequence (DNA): TGTGCCAGTAGTATCCGGGCCAGGACACAAGAGACCCAGTACTTC. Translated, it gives CASSIRARTQETQYF.